This TCR beta chain emerged from a study of technical replicates of blood from several donors. CDR1 LNHDA and CDR2 SQIVND come from the germline V gene (reference sequence). V dropped 6 bases and J dropped 5; count of bases not matched to a gene: 6. The CDR3 totals 13 residues. TCRdb's copy holds only in-frame clones and misses some; the assay was immunoSEQ multiplex PCR. The data show some 47,000 clones, about 94% seen once. Sequencing was done on a sample of PBMCs. This TCR was recovered from a human donor in good health. Some clones in this sample may be carry-over from other donors' samples. This chain joins TRBV19 and TRBJ2-7, with 8 bases fitting TRBD1. CDR3 sequence reads: CASRRTGLHEQYF. The DNA of the CDR3 is TGTGCCAGTAGAAGGACAGGGCTCCACGAGCAGTACTTC.